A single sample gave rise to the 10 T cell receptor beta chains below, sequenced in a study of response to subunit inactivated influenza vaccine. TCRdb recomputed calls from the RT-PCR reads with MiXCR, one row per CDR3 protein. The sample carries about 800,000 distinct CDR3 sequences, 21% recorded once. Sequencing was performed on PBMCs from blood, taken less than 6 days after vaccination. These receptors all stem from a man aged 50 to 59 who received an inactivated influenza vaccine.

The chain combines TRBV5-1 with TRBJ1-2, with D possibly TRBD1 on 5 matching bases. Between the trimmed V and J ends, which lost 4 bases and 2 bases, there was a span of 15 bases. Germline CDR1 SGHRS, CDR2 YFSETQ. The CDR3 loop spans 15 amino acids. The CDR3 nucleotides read TGCGCCAGCAGCCCTGGCGACAGACTGAACTATGGCTACACCTTC. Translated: CASSPGDRLNYGYTF. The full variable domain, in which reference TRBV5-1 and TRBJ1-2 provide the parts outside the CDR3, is KAGVTQTPRYLIKTRGQQVTLSCSPISGHRSVSWYQQTPGQGLQFLFEYFSETQRNKGNFPGRFSGRQFSNSRSEMNVSTLELGDSALYLCASSPGDRLNYGYTFGSGTRLTVV.

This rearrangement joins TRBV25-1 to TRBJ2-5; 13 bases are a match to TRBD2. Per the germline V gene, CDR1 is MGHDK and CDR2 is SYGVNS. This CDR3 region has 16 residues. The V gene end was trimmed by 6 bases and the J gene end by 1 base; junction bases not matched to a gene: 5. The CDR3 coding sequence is TGTGCCAGCAGACGCGGGACTAGCGGGATCCAAGAGACCCAGTACTTC. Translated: CASRRGTSGIQETQYF. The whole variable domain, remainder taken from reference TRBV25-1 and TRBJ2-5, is EADIYQTPRYLVIGTGKKITLECSQTMGHDKMYWYQQDPGMELHLIHYSYGVNSTEKGDLSSESTVSRIRTEHFPLTLESARPSHTSQYLCASRRGTSGIQETQYFGPGTRLLVL.

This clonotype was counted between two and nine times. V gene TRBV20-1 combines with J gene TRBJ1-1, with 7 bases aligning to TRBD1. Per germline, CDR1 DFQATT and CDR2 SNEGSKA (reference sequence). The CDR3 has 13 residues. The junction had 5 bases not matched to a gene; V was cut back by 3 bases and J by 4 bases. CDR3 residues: CSARTGLSTEAFF. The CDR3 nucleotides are TGCAGTGCTAGGACAGGGTTGAGCACTGAAGCTTTCTTT.

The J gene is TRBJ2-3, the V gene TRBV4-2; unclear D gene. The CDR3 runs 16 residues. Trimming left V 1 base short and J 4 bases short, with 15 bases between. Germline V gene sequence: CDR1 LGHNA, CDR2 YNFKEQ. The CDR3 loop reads CASSQVQGPSADTQYF. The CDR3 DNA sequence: TGTGCCAGCAGCCAAGTACAAGGTCCGAGCGCAGATACGCAGTATTTT.

For the CDR3, the DNA is TGTGCCAGCAGGCCTTTAGCCAAAAACATTCAGTACTTC. Translating it yields CASRPLAKNIQYF. The chain carries TRBV5-8 and TRBJ2-4, with no clear D. This CDR3 is built from 13 residues. Trimming shortened V by 5 bases and J by 0 bases, and 6 bases separated the two germline ends. Germline CDR1 and CDR2: SGHTS and YDEGEE.

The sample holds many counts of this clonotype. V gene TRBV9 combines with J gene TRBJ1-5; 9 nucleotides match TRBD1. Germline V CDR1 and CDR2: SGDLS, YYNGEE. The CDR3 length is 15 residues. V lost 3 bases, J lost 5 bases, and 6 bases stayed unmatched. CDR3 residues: CASSDGQGFDQPQHF. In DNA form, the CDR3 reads TGTGCCAGCAGCGATGGACAGGGGTTTGATCAGCCCCAGCATTTT.

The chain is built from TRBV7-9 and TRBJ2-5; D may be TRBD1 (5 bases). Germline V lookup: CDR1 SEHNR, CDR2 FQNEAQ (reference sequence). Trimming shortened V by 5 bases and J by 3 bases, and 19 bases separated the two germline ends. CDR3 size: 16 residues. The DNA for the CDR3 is TGTGCCAGCAGCCGACGGGTGCCGGCCAGGGAAGAGACCCAGTACTTC. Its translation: CASSRRVPAREETQYF.

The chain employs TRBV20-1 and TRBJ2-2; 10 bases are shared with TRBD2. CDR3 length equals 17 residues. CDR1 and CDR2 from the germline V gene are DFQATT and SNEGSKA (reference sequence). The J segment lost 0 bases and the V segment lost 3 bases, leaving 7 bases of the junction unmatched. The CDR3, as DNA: TGCAGTGCTAGGAATCCTAGCGGGGGTGCGAACACCGGGGAGCTGTTTTTT. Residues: CSARNPSGGANTGELFF.

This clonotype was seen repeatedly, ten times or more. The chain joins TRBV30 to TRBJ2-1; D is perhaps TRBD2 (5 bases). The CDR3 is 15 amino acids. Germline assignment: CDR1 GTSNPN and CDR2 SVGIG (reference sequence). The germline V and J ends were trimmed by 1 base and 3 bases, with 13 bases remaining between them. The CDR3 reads CAWSEGAHRYNEQFF. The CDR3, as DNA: TGTGCCTGGAGTGAGGGAGCCCACCGCTACAATGAGCAGTTCTTC.

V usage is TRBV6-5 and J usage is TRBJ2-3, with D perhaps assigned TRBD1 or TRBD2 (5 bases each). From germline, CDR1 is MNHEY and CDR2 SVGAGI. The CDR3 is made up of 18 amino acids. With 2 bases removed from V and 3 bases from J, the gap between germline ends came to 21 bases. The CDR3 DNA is TGTGCCAGCAGTTACCTTCTCGGGACGGGATTCCGGACAGATACGCAGTATTTT. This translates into CASSYLLGTGFRTDTQYF.